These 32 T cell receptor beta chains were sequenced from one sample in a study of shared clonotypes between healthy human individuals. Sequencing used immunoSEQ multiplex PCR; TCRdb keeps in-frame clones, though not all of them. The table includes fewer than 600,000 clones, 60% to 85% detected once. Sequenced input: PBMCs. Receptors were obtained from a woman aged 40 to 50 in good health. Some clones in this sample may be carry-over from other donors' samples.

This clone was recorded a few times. The DNA of the CDR3 is TGTGCCAGCAGTAGGGAGGTTAGCCGACTGACCCAGTACTTC. Protein sequence: CASSREVSRLTQYF. V gene TRBV6-1 combines with J gene TRBJ2-5, with D possibly being TRBD2 (6 bases). The CDR3 spans 14 residues. The germline V and J ends were trimmed by 5 bases and 7 bases, with 17 bases remaining between them. Germline CDR1 reads MNHNS; CDR2 reads SASEGT.

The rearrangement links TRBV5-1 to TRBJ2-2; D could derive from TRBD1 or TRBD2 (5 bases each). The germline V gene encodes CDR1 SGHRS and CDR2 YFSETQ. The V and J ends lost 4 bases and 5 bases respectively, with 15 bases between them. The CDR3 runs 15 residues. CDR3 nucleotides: TGCGCCAGCAGCCGGGACGGTCCCTCGACCGGGGAGCTGTTTTTT. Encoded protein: CASSRDGPSTGELFF.

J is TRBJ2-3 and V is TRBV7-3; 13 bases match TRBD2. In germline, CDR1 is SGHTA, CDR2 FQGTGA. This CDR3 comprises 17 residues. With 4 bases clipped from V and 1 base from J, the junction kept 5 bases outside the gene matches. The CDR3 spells CASSSPGTSGGTDTQYF. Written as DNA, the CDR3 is TGTGCCAGCAGCTCACCAGGGACTAGCGGGGGCACAGATACGCAGTATTTT.

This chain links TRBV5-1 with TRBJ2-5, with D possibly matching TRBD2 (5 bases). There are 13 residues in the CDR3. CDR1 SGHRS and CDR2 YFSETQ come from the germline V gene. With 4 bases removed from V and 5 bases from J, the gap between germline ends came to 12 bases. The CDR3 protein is CASSPYPGETQYF. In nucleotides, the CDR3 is TGCGCCAGCAGCCCCTACCCGGGGGAGACCCAGTACTTC.

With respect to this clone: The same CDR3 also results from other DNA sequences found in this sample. CDR3 sequence reads: CASSPGQSNTEAFF. The CDR3 nucleotides read TGTGCCAGCAGCCCCGGACAGTCGAACACTGAAGCTTTCTTT. The V and J genes are TRBV11-2 and TRBJ1-1, with a weak D call TRBD1 (6 bases). Trimming took 5 bases from V and 1 from J, leaving 11 bases between them. There are 14 residues in the CDR3. Looked up from germline, CDR1 is SGHAT and CDR2 is FQNNGV.

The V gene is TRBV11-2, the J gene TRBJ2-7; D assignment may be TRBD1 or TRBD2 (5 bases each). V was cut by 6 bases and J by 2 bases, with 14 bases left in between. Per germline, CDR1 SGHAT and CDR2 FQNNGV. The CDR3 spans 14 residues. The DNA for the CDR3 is TGTGCCAGCAGTCCCCTTGGGGGTCCCTACGAGCAGTACTTC. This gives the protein CASSPLGGPYEQYF.

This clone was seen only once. This CDR3 is CASSGPREADTQYF. The CDR3 nucleotides are TGTGCCAGCAGCGGACCCAGGGAGGCAGATACGCAGTATTTT. The V and J genes are TRBV9 and TRBJ2-3; tentatively, D is TRBD2 (6 bases). The CDR3 runs to 14 residues. Germline V lookup: CDR1 SGDLS, CDR2 YYNGEE. Trimming removed 3 bases at V and 4 bases at J, with 12 bases between.

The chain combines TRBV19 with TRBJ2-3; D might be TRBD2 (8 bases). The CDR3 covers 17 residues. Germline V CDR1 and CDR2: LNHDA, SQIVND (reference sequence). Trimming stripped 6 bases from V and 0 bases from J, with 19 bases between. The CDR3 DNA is TGTGCCAGTAGCCATTCGGGGGGGACAGCTAGCACAGATACGCAGTATTTT. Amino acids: CASSHSGGTASTDTQYF.

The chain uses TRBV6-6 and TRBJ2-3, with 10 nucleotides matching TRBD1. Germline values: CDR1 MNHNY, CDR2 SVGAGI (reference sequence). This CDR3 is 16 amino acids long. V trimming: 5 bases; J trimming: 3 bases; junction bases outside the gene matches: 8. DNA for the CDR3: TGTGCCAGCAGTATACGGACAGGGGGGGGGACAGATACGCAGTATTTT. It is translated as CASSIRTGGGTDTQYF.

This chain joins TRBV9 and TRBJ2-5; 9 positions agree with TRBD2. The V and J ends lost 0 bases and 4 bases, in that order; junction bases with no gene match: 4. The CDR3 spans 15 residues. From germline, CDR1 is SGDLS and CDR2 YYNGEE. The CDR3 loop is CASSVGGRDVETQYF. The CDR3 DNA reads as TGTGCCAGCAGCGTAGGCGGGAGGGATGTAGAGACCCAGTACTTC.

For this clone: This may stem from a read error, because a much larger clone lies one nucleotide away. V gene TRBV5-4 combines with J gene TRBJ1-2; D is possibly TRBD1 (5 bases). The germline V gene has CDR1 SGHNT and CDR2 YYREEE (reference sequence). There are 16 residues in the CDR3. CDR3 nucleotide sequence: TGTGCCGGCAGCTTTGGGGGGGTCCCTCTTGACTATGGCTACACCTTC. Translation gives CAGSFGGVPLDYGYTF.

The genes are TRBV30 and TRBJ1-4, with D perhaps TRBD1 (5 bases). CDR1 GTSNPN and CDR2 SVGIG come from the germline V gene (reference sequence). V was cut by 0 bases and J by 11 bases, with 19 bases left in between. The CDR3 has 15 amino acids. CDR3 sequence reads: CAWSVQDGRRSKLFF. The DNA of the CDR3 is TGTGCCTGGAGTGTACAGGACGGTAGGAGGTCGAAACTGTTTTTT. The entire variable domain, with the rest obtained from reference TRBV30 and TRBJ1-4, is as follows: SQTIHQWPATLVQPVGSPLSLECTVEGTSNPNLYWYRQAAGRGLQLLFYSVGIGQISSEVPQNLSASRPQDRQFILSSKKLLLSDSGFYLCAWSVQDGRRSKLFFGSGTQLSVL.

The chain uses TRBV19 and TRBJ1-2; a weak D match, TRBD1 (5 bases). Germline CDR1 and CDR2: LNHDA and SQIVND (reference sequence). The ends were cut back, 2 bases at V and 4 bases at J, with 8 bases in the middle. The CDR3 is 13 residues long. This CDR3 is CASSIPGIYGYTF. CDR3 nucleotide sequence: TGTGCCAGTAGTATACCAGGGATCTATGGCTACACCTTC. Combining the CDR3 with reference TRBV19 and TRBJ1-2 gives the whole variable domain DGGITQSPKYLFRKEGQNVTLSCEQNLNHDAMYWYRQDPGQGLRLIYYSQIVNDFQKGDIAEGYSVSREKKESFPLTVTSAQKNPTAFYLCASSIPGIYGYTFGSGTRLTVV.

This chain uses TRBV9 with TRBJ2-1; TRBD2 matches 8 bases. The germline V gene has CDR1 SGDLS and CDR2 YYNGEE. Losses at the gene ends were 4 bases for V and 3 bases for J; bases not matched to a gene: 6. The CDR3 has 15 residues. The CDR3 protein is CASSRVAGSYNEQFF. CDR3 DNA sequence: TGTGCCAGCAGCAGGGTAGCGGGGAGCTACAATGAGCAGTTCTTC. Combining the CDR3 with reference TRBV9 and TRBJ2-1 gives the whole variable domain DSGVTQTPKHLITATGQRVTLRCSPRSGDLSVYWYQQSLDQGLQFLIQYYNGEERAKGNILERFSAQQFPDLHSELNLSSLELGDSALYFCASSRVAGSYNEQFFGPGTRLTVL.

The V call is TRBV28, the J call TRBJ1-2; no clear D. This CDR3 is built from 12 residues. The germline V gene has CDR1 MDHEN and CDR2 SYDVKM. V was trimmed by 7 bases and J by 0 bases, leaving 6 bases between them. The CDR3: CASMRTNYGYTF. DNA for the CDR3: TGTGCCAGCATGAGGACTAACTATGGCTACACCTTC.

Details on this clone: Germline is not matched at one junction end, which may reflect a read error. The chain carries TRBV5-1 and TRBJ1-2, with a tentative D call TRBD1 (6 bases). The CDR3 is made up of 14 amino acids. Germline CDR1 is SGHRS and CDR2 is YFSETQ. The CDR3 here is CAIRRPGVNYGYTF. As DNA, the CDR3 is TGTGCCATCCGTAGGCCAGGGGTTAACTATGGCTACACCTTC.

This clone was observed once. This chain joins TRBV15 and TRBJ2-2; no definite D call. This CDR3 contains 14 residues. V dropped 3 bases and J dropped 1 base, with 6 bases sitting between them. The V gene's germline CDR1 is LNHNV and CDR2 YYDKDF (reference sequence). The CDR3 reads CATSSVRNTGELFF. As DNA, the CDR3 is TGTGCCACCAGCAGTGTTAGGAACACCGGGGAGCTGTTTTTT.

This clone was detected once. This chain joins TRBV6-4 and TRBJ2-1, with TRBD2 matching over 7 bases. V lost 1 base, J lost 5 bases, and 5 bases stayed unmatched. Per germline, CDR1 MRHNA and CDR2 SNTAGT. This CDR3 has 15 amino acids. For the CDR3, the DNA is TGTGCCAGCAGTGACTGGGCTAGCGGTAACAATGAGCAGTTCTTC. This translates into CASSDWASGNNEQFF.

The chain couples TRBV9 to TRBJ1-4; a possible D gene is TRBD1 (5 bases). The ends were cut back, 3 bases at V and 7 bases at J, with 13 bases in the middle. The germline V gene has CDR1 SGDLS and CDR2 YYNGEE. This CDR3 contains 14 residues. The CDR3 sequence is CASSAQGNFEKLFF. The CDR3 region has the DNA TGTGCCAGCAGCGCCCAGGGTAATTTTGAAAAACTGTTTTTT.

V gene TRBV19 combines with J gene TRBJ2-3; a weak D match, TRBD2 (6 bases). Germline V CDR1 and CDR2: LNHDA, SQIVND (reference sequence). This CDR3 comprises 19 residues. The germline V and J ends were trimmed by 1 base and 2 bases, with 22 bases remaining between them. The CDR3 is CASSIAPGTWRGDTDTQYF. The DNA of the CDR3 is TGTGCCAGTAGTATAGCCCCCGGGACTTGGCGTGGGGACACAGATACGCAGTATTTT.

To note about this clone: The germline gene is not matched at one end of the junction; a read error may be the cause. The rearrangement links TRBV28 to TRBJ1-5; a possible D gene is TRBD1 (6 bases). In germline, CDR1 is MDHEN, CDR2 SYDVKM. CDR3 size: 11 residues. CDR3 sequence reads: CASSFRGPRHF. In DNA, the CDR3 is TGTGCCAGCAGTTTTCGGGGGCCCCGGCATTTT.

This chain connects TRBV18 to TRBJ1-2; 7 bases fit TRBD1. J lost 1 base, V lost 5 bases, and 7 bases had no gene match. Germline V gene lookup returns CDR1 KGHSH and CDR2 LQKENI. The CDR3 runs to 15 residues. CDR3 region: CASSGGTAVNYGYTF. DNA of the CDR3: TGTGCCAGCTCAGGTGGGACAGCTGTTAACTATGGCTACACCTTC. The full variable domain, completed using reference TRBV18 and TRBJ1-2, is NAGVMQNPRHLVRRRGQEARLRCSPMKGHSHVYWYRQLPEEGLKFMVYLQKENIIDESGMPKERFSAEFPKEGPSILRIQQVVRGDSAAYFCASSGGTAVNYGYTFGSGTRLTVV.

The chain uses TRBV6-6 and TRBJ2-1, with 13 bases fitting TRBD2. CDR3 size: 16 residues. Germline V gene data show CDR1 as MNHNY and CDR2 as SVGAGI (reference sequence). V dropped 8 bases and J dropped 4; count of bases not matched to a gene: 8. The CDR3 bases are TGTGCCAGCGGGGGGCGGGGACTAGCGGGGTACAATGAGCAGTTCTTC. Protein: CASGGRGLAGYNEQFF.

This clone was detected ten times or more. The CDR3 loop reads CASSPDASNQPQHF. In DNA, the CDR3 is TGTGCCAGCAGCCCGGACGCCAGCAATCAGCCCCAGCATTTT. This chain links TRBV6-1 with TRBJ1-5, with no clear D. Trimming pared 6 bases from V and 1 base from J, leaving 10 bases between. The germline CDR1 and CDR2 sequences are MNHNS and SASEGT. The CDR3 is 14 amino acids.

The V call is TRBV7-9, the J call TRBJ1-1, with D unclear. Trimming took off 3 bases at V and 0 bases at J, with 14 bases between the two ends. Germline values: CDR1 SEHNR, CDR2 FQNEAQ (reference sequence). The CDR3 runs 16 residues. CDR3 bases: TGTGCCAGCAGCTTTATCGGCAGCTCAATGAACACTGAAGCTTTCTTT. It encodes CASSFIGSSMNTEAFF.

Written as DNA, the CDR3 is TGCGCCAGCAGCTGGCCAAGTGGGAACTACGAGCAGTACTTC. Translation gives CASSWPSGNYEQYF. The V and J genes are TRBV5-1 and TRBJ2-7; D is undetermined. CDR1 SGHRS and CDR2 YFSETQ come from the germline V gene. The CDR3 covers 14 residues. Trimming left V 3 bases short and J 3 bases short, with 13 bases between.

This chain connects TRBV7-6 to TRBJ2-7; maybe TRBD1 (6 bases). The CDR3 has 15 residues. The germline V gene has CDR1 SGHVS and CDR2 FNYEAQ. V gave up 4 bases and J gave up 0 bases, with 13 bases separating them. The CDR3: CASSSEGHSSYEQYF. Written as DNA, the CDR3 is TGTGCCAGCAGCTCCGAGGGACACAGCTCCTACGAGCAGTACTTC.

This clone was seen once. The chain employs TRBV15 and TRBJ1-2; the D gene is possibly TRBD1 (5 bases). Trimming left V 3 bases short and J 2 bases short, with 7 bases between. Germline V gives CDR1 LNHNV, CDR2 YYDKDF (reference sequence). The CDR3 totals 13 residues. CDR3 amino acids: CATSRGGNYGYTF. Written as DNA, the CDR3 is TGTGCCACCAGCAGGGGGGGGAACTATGGCTACACCTTC. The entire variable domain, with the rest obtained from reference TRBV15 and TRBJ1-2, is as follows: DAMVIQNPRYQVTQFGKPVTLSCSQTLNHNVMYWYQQKSSQAPKLLFHYYDKDFNNEADTPDNFQSRRPNTSFCFLDIRSPGLGDTAMYLCATSRGGNYGYTFGSGTRLTVV.

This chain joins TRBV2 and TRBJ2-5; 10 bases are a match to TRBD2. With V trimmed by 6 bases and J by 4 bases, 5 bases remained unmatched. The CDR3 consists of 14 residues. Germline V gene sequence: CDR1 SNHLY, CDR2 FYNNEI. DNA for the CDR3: TGTGCCAGCAGAAGCGGGAGGGTTGGAGAGACCCAGTACTTC. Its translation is CASRSGRVGETQYF.

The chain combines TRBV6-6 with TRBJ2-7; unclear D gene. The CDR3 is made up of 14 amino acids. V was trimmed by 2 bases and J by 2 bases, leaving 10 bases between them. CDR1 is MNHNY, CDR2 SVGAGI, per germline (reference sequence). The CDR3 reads CASSYGRTTYEQYF. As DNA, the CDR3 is TGTGCCAGCAGTTACGGTCGCACAACCTACGAGCAGTACTTC.

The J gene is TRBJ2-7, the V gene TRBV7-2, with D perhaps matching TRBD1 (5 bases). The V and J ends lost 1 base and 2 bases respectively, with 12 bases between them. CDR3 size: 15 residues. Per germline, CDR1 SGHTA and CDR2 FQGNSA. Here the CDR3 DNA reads TGTGCCAGCAGCTTAGAACCAGGGTCTACCTACGAGCAGTACTTC. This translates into CASSLEPGSTYEQYF.

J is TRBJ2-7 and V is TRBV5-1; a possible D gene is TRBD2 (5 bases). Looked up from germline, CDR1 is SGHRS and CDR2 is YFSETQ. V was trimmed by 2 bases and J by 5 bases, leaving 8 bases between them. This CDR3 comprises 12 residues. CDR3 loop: CASSFRGNEQYF. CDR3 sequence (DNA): TGCGCCAGCAGCTTCCGGGGAAACGAGCAGTACTTC.